Below are 27 T cell receptor beta chains sequenced from a single sample in a study of CD8 T cells in ankylosing spondylitis (dated by TCRdb to about 2017). Libraries were built with 5' RACE. Sequenced using an Illumina HiSeq 2500. The public reads were quality trimmed at Q25 with fastp and then assembled into clones with MiXCR by TCRdb, keeping productive beta chains. Duplicate CDR3 protein sequences are folded into a single record with the most common DNA and genes. This sample comprises about 320,000 distinct CDR3 sequences, around a tenth of them detected only once. The ten biggest clones cover about 10% of the sample. Sequencing input: blood, either unsorted or a sorted T cell fraction (not recorded which). Every receptor here comes from a female donor with ankylosing spondylitis or in good health (not recorded which).

This clonotype was observed many times. The chain couples TRBV20-1 to TRBJ2-7; no definite D call. The CDR3 has 13 residues. Germline CDR1 and CDR2: DFQATT and SNEGSKA (reference sequence). Trimming took off 7 bases at V and 3 bases at J, with 16 bases between the two ends. The CDR3 DNA reads TGCAGTGTCCCGGACGGTAACAGCTACGAGCAGTACTTC. Its protein product is CSVPDGNSYEQYF.

Many counts were recorded for this clonotype. The chain couples TRBV5-5 to TRBJ1-2; TRBD1 matches at 8 bases. This CDR3 has 14 amino acids. The germline gives CDR1 SGHKS, CDR2 YYEKEE (reference sequence). Trimming took 4 bases from V and 2 from J; bases not matched to a gene: 4. The CDR3 region is CASSIDRGNYGYTF. CDR3 DNA: TGTGCCAGCAGCATCGACAGGGGAAACTATGGCTACACCTTC. The variable domain in full, completed from reference TRBV5-5 and TRBJ1-2, reads DAGVTQSPTHLIKTRGQQVTLRCSPISGHKSVSWYQQVLGQGPQFIFQYYEKEERGRGNFPDRFSARQFPNYSSELNVNALLLGDSALYLCASSIDRGNYGYTFGSGTRLTVV.

Concerning this clonotype: This may be a read error, as it is one base from a much larger clone. This chain uses TRBV6-2 or TRBV6-3 with TRBJ2-7, with TRBD1 identical over 9 bases. Germline V gene sequence: CDR1 MNHEY, CDR2 SVGEGT. The junction had 11 bases not matched to a gene; V was cut back by 5 bases and J by 9 bases. CDR3 size: 14 residues. CDR3 bases: TGTGCCAGCAGTGGACCGGGACAGGGCCACGCGCAGTACTTC. It specifies CASSGPGQGHAQYF.

This clonotype was detected ten times or more. V and J are TRBV28 and TRBJ2-7; weak D call: TRBD2 (5 bases). Germline V gene sequence: CDR1 MDHEN, CDR2 SYDVKM. The CDR3 spans 16 residues. Trimming stripped 6 bases from V and 1 base from J, with 19 bases between. As DNA, the CDR3 is TGTGCCAGCAGACCACCAGGACTGCCACTTTCCTACGAGCAGTACTTC. This gives the protein CASRPPGLPLSYEQYF. The complete variable domain, with remaining parts taken from reference TRBV28 and TRBJ2-7, reads DVKVTQSSRYLVKRTGEKVFLECVQDMDHENMFWYRQDPGLGLRLIYFSYDVKMKEKGDIPEGYSVSREKKERFSLILESASTNQTSMYLCASRPPGLPLSYEQYFGPGTRLTVT.

This clonotype was seen repeatedly, ten times or more. The J gene is TRBJ2-3, the V gene TRBV5-1, with D tentatively TRBD1 (5 bases). The CDR3 extends over 15 amino acids. V shed 4 bases and J shed 5 bases, with 17 bases lying between them. The germline V gene has CDR1 SGHRS and CDR2 YFSETQ. CDR3: CASSKTDWVKDTQYF. The CDR3 DNA sequence: TGCGCCAGCAGCAAGACAGACTGGGTTAAAGATACGCAGTATTTT.

The chain combines TRBV11-3 with TRBJ2-3, with a weak D call TRBD2 (6 bases). V lost 0 bases to trimming and J lost 0 bases, with 10 bases between them. Germline V gives CDR1 SGHNT, CDR2 YENEEA. CDR3 length: 16 residues. CDR3 DNA: TGTGCCAGCAGCTTAGACGCCGGGACTAGCACAGATACGCAGTATTTT. The encoded protein is CASSLDAGTSTDTQYF.

There are many counts of this clonotype. The V call is TRBV20-1, the J call TRBJ2-1, with TRBD2 as a possible D gene (7 bases). The CDR3 contains 15 residues. The germline gives CDR1 DFQATT, CDR2 SNEGSKA (reference sequence). Trimming took 5 bases from V and 7 from J, leaving 21 bases between them. CDR3 loop: CSASLGGGARNEQFF. The CDR3 DNA follows: TGCAGTGCTTCCCTTGGGGGGGGGGCTCGGAATGAGCAGTTCTTC.

At least ten counts were recorded for this clonotype. The chain carries TRBV3-1 and TRBJ1-1; D not resolved. The germline CDR1 and CDR2 sequences are LGHDT and YNNKEL (reference sequence). Deletions cut 0 bases from V and 10 bases from J, with 12 bases between. The CDR3 has 13 amino acids. The CDR3 nucleotides read TGTGCCAGCAGCCAAGATTTGGGCTCTGGAGCTTTCTTT. This encodes CASSQDLGSGAFF.

There are many counts of this clonotype. The rearrangement joins TRBV10-3 to TRBJ1-4, with D possibly matching TRBD1 (6 bases). V shed 4 bases and J shed 8 bases, with 17 bases lying between them. Germline V gene data show CDR1 as ENHRY and CDR2 as SYGVKD. CDR3 length equals 15 residues. In DNA, the CDR3 is TGTGCCATCAGTGGATCCACCCAACAGGGCGAAAAACTGTTTTTT. Translation gives CAISGSTQQGEKLFF.

Note on this clonotype: With a much larger clone just one base away, this may be a read error. V usage is TRBV30 and J usage is TRBJ1-5; D remains unclear. Germline CDR1 and CDR2: GTSNPN and SVGIG (reference sequence). This CDR3 is 13 amino acids long. V was clipped by 3 bases and J by 6 bases, with 12 bases between them. CDR3 region: CAWSSGVLQPQHF. The DNA for the CDR3 is TGTGCCTGGAGCTCTGGGGTCCTTCAGCCCCAGCATTTT.

The table lists this clonotype with many counts. The chain is built from TRBV10-3 and TRBJ1-5, with no clear D. This CDR3 contains 14 residues. V was shortened by 7 bases and J by 3 bases, with 13 bases between the two germline ends. Looked up from germline, CDR1 is ENHRY and CDR2 is SYGVKD. The CDR3: CAINTDGFNQPQHF. The CDR3 DNA follows: TGTGCCATCAACACGGACGGTTTCAATCAGCCCCAGCATTTT.

This clonotype was seen at least ten times. This chain links TRBV5-1 with TRBJ2-7, with TRBD2 matching 12 bases. Unmatched junction bases numbered 6, after V lost 4 bases and J lost 4 bases. The germline CDR1 and CDR2 sequences are SGHRS and YFSETQ. CDR3 size: 15 residues. The CDR3 loop is CASSPWTSGVYEQYF. CDR3 nucleotides: TGCGCCAGCAGCCCCTGGACTAGCGGGGTATACGAGCAGTACTTC. Full variable domain (remainder filled in from reference TRBV5-1 and TRBJ2-7): KAGVTQTPRYLIKTRGQQVTLSCSPISGHRSVSWYQQTPGQGLQFLFEYFSETQRNKGNFPGRFSGRQFSNSRSEMNVSTLELGDSALYLCASSPWTSGVYEQYFGPGTRLTVT.

This clonotype occurred a few times. The chain combines TRBV18 with TRBJ1-3; 10 bases align to TRBD1. The CDR3 spans 16 residues. The V segment lost 0 bases and the J segment 2 bases; nucleotides outside the gene matches: 1. From germline, CDR1 is KGHSH and CDR2 LQKENI. As DNA, the CDR3 is TGTGCCAGCTCACCACCGGGACAGGGGACTGGAAACACCATATATTTT. This gives the protein CASSPPGQGTGNTIYF.

The rearrangement links TRBV27 to TRBJ2-3; D may be TRBD2 (5 bases). The V gene lost 3 bases and the J gene lost 7 bases, with 14 bases spanning the gap. The CDR3 contains 14 residues. Germline V gives CDR1 MNHEY, CDR2 SMNVEV (reference sequence). This CDR3 is CASSFWGAVNTQYF. As DNA, the CDR3 is TGTGCCAGCAGTTTCTGGGGAGCGGTGAATACGCAGTATTTT.

This clonotype was recorded many times. J is TRBJ1-4 and V is TRBV7-3; D perhaps matches TRBD1 (5 bases). Germline CDR1 SGHTA, CDR2 FQGTGA. The CDR3 is 15 residues long. Trimming left V 5 bases short and J 7 bases short, with 17 bases between. The CDR3 DNA sequence: TGTGCCAGCAGCGCATCTGGGGCCCTGGGTGAAAAACTGTTTTTT. It codes for CASSASGALGEKLFF. Supplemented by reference TRBV7-3 and TRBJ1-4, the full variable domain reads GAGVSQTPSNKVTEKGKYVELRCDPISGHTALYWYRQSLGQGPEFLIYFQGTGAADDSGLPNDRFFAVRPEGSVSTLKIQRTERGDSAVYLCASSASGALGEKLFFGSGTQLSVL.

The sample holds many counts of this clonotype. The chain joins TRBV10-3 to TRBJ2-5; 7 bases are shared with TRBD1. The germline V gene encodes CDR1 ENHRY and CDR2 SYGVKD. The trim removed 3 bases at V and 2 bases at J, leaving 6 bases unmatched. This CDR3 region has 15 residues. The CDR3 DNA sequence: TGTGCCATCAGTGAAACAGGGGTGCCGCAAGAGACCCAGTACTTC. Its protein is CAISETGVPQETQYF.

This chain connects TRBV20-1 to TRBJ2-5, with a possible D match to TRBD1 (6 bases). This CDR3 is built from 15 residues. Germline assignment: CDR1 DFQATT and CDR2 SNEGSKA (reference sequence). The CDR3 nucleotides are TGCAGCGTAGCCCAGGGGCTTCTTTTCCAAGAGACCCAGTACTTC. Its protein is CSVAQGLLFQETQYF.

J is TRBJ2-7 and V is TRBV20-1; 10 positions match TRBD2. V shed 1 base, J shed 4 bases, and the junction held 1 base outside the gene matches. CDR1 DFQATT and CDR2 SNEGSKA come from the germline V gene (reference sequence). The CDR3 consists of 13 residues. The CDR3 is CSARGTSGYEQYF. The DNA for the CDR3 is TGCAGTGCTAGAGGGACTAGCGGATACGAGCAGTACTTC.

The chain joins TRBV4-2 to TRBJ1-4; D gene unclear. There are 14 residues in the CDR3. CDR1 is LGHNA, CDR2 YNFKEQ, per germline. V lost 0 bases, J lost 5 bases, and 7 bases lay in between. CDR3 in DNA: TGTGCCAGCAGCCAAGATCATAGGAATGAAAAACTGTTTTTT. This sequence encodes CASSQDHRNEKLFF.

Ten or more counts support this clonotype. The chain recombines TRBV15 with TRBJ2-7; the match to TRBD1 covers 11 bases. Looked up from germline, CDR1 is LNHNV and CDR2 is YYDKDF (reference sequence). CDR3 length: 16 residues. J gave up 3 bases and V 2 bases, and 6 bases lay outside the gene matches. DNA for the CDR3: TGTGCCACCAGCAGACCCGGGGGACAGGGGGTCTACGAGCAGTACTTC. This encodes CATSRPGGQGVYEQYF.

The table lists this clonotype with many counts. The chain links TRBV7-2 to TRBJ2-3, with 13 bases matching TRBD2. The trim removed 3 bases at V and 6 bases at J, leaving 9 bases unmatched. Germline CDR1 SGHTA, CDR2 FQGNSA. The CDR3 totals 17 residues. CDR3 in amino acids: CASSLRLAGGLGDTQYF. CDR3 DNA sequence: TGTGCCAGCAGCTTGCGACTAGCGGGAGGCCTCGGGGATACGCAGTATTTT.

The chain is built from TRBV11-2 and TRBJ2-2; D may be TRBD2 (6 bases). V lost 0 bases and J lost 6, with 11 bases in between. CDR3 length: 15 amino acids. Germline-derived CDR1 and CDR2 are SGHAT and FQNNGV. CDR3 residues: CASSLDRGVPGELFF. In DNA, the CDR3 is TGTGCCAGCAGCTTAGATCGCGGGGTCCCCGGGGAGCTGTTTTTT.

Many counts were recorded for this clonotype. V gene TRBV9 combines with J gene TRBJ2-2, with D tentatively TRBD1 (5 bases). Germline values: CDR1 SGDLS, CDR2 YYNGEE. CDR3 size: 16 residues. V was shortened by 4 bases and J by 0 bases, with 13 bases between the two germline ends. The CDR3 is CASSPRGSANTGELFF. Here the CDR3 DNA reads TGTGCCAGCAGCCCTAGGGGCTCTGCGAACACCGGGGAGCTGTTTTTT.

This clonotype appeared many times. The chain carries TRBV7-2 and TRBJ2-7; a possible D gene is TRBD1 (7 bases). The CDR3 totals 16 residues. The germline CDR1 and CDR2 sequences are SGHTA and FQGNSA. Trimming stripped 6 bases from V and 3 bases from J, with 21 bases between. CDR3 bases: TGTGCCAGCAGATACGGAGGGGGACAGAGGTGCTACGAGCAGTACTTC. It is translated as CASRYGGGQRCYEQYF.

The table lists this clonotype with a few counts. The rearrangement uses TRBV13 and TRBJ2-1, with TRBD1 as a possible D gene (6 bases). The germline V and J ends were trimmed by 4 bases and 1 base, with 14 bases remaining between them. This CDR3 is built from 16 residues. Germline V gene lookup returns CDR1 PRHDT and CDR2 FYEKMQ (reference sequence). The CDR3 DNA sequence: TGTGCCAGCAGCTGCAGGACAGAAACGTCCTACAATGAGCAGTTCTTC. Its translation: CASSCRTETSYNEQFF.

This clonotype was observed at least ten times. V and J are TRBV29-1 and TRBJ1-1; D gene ambiguous. The CDR3 length is 14 residues. Trimming took off 3 bases at V and 1 base at J, with 12 bases between the two ends. Germline lookup yields CDR1 SQVTM and CDR2 ANQGSEA. CDR3 coding DNA: TGCAGCGTTGAGAGTCGGGGAACGAACACTGAAGCTTTCTTT. As protein: CSVESRGTNTEAFF.

At least ten counts were recorded for this clonotype. The chain joins TRBV6-1 to TRBJ2-7; 9 nucleotides match TRBD1. Trimming removed 7 bases from V and 6 bases from J; junction bases left unmatched: 10. Germline loops: CDR1 MNHNS, CDR2 SASEGT. There are 14 residues in the CDR3. CDR3 region: CASTPKTGGSEQYF. CDR3 DNA: TGTGCCAGCACCCCAAAGACAGGGGGGAGCGAGCAGTACTTC.